The clone carrying this TCR beta chain was found a few times. The antigen is unknown. The sample comes from a study of response to subunit inactivated influenza vaccine. Germline CDR1 SGHRS, CDR2 YFSETQ. The CDR3 extends over 16 amino acids. Unmatched junction bases numbered 12, after V lost 6 bases and J lost 2 bases. Study-wide points: Every seasonal influenza vaccination brings in few new T cells, the authors suggested.

TCRdb processed the RT-PCR reads anew with MiXCR; each CDR3 protein has one entry. This sample yields some 850,000 distinct CDR3 sequences, of which under 20% are seen a single time; about 11% belongs to the top ten. This sample comprised PBMCs from blood, obtained 5 days after vaccination. The chain joins TRBV5-1 to TRBJ2-3, with 7 nucleotides matching TRBD2. This TCR was sampled from a man aged 45-65 years who received an inactivated influenza vaccine. The CDR3, as DNA: TGCGCCAGCACCCTAGGGGACTACAAAACCACAGATACGCAGTATTTT. Protein sequence: CASTLGDYKTTDTQYF.